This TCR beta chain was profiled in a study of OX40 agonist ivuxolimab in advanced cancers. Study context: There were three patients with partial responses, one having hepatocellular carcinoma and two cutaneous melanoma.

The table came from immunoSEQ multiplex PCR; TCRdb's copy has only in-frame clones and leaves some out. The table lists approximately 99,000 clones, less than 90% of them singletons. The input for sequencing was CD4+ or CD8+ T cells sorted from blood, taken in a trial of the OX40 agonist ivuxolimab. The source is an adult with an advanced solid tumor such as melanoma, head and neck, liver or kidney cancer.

The chain's CDR3 is CASSIAGASAYEQFF. The CDR3 DNA is TGTGCCAGTAGTATAGCGGGGGCCTCGGCCTATGAGCAGTTCTTC. The chain joins TRBV19 to TRBJ2-1; D is tentatively TRBD1 or TRBD2 (6 bases each). The CDR3 runs to 15 residues. Germline assignment: CDR1 LNHDA and CDR2 SQIVND (reference sequence). Trimming took 1 base from V and 8 from J, leaving 15 bases between them.